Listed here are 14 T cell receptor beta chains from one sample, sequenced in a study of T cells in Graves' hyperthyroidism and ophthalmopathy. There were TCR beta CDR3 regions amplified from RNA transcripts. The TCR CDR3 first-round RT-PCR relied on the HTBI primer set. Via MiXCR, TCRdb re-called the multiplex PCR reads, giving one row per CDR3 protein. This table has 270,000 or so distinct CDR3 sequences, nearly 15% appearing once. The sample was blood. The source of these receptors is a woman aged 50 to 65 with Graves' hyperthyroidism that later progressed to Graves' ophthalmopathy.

The CDR3 coding sequence is TGTGCCAGCAGCTTAGGGGCAGCGAGTTCTAACTATGGCTACACCTTC. Encoded protein: CASSLGAASSNYGYTF. This chain connects TRBV7-9 to TRBJ1-2; no definite D call. Trimming removed 1 base at V and 0 bases at J, with 12 bases between. CDR3 length: 16 amino acids. Germline V gene sequence: CDR1 SEHNR, CDR2 FQNEAQ (reference sequence).

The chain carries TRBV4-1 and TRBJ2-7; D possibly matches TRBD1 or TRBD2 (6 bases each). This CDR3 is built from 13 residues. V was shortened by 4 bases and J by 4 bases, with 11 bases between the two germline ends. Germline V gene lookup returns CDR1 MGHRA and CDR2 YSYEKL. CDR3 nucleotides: TGCGCCAGCAGCCCCCAAGGGGGGTACGAGCAGTACTTC. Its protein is CASSPQGGYEQYF.

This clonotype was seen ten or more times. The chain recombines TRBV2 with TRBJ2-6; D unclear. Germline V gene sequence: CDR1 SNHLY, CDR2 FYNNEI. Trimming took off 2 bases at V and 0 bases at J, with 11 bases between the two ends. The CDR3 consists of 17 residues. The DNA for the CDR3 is TGTGCCAGCAGTGAATATACTCCCAGCTCTGGGGCCAACGTCCTGACTTTC. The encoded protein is CASSEYTPSSGANVLTF.

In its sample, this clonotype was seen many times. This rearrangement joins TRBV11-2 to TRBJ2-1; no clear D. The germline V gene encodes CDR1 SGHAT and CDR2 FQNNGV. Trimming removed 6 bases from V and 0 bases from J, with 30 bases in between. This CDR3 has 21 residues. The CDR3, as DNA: TGTGCCAGCAGGACCTTTAGAAGGCAGGTTCGTGCCCCCAGCTCCTACAATGAGCAGTTCTTC. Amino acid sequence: CASRTFRRQVRAPSSYNEQFF.

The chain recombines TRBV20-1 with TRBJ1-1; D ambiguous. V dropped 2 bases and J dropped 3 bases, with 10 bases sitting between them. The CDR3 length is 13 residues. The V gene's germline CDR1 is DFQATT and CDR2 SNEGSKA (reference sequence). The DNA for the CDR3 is TGCAGTGCTAGAAGGAGGGCTGACACTGAAGCTTTCTTT. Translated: CSARRRADTEAFF.

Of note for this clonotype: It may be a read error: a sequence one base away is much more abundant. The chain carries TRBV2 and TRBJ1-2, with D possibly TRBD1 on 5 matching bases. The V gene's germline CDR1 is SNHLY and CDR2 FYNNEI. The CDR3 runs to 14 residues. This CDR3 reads CAGREAGMYYGYTF. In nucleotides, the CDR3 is TGTGCCGGCAGGGAAGCCGGGATGTACTATGGCTACACCTTC. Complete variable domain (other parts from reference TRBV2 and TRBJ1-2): EPEVTQTPSHQVTQMGQEVILRCVPISNHLYFYWYRQILGQKVEFLVSFYNNEISEKSEIFDDQFSVERPDGSNFTLKIRSTKLEDSAMYFCAGREAGMYYGYTFGSGTRLTVV.

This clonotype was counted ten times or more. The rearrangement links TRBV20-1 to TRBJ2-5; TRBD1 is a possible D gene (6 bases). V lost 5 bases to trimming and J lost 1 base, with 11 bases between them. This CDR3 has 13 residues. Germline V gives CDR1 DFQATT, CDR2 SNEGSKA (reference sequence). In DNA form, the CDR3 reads TGCAGTGCTGGGGGACAACCCCAAGAGACCCAGTACTTC. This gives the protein CSAGGQPQETQYF.

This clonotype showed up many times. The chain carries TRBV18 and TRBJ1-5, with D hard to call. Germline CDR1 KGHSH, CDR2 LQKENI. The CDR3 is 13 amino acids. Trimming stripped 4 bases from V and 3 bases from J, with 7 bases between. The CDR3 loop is CASSRTDNQPQHF. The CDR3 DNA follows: TGTGCCAGCTCACGGACGGACAATCAGCCCCAGCATTTT.

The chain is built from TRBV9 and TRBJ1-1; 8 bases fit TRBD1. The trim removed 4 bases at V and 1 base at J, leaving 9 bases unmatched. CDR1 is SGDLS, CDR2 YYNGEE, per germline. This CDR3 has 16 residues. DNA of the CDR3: TGTGCCAGCAGCCTACCGAGGGGGACAGGGAACACTGAAGCTTTCTTT. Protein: CASSLPRGTGNTEAFF.

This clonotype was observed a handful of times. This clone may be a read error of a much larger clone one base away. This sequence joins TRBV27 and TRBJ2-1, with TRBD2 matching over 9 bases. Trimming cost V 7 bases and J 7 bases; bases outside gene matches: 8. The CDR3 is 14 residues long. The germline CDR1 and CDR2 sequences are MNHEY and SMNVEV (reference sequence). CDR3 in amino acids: CASTSSSGSNEQFF. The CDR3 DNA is TGTGCCAGCACCTCCAGTAGCGGGAGTAATGAGCAGTTCTTC.

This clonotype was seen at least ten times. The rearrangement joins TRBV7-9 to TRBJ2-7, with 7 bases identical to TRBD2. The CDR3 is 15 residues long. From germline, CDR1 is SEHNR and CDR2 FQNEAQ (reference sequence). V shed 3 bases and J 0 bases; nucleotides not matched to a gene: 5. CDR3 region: CASSFGLGSSYEQYF. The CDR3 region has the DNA TGTGCCAGCAGCTTCGGACTAGGGAGCTCCTACGAGCAGTACTTC.

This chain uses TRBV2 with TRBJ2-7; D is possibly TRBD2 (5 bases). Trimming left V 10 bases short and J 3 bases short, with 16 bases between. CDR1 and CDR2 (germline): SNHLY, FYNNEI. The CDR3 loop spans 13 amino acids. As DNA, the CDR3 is TGTGCCAATAAAGGTCTGGGAGTCTACGAGCAGTACTTC. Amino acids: CANKGLGVYEQYF.

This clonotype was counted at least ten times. CDR3 nucleotides: TGTGCCAGTAGTATTACAGGGAGACATCAGCCCCAGCATTTT. As protein: CASSITGRHQPQHF. The chain joins TRBV19 to TRBJ1-5; maybe TRBD1 (6 bases). The CDR3 length is 14 residues. The germline gives CDR1 LNHDA, CDR2 SQIVND (reference sequence). V shed 3 bases and J shed 5 bases, with 11 bases lying between them.

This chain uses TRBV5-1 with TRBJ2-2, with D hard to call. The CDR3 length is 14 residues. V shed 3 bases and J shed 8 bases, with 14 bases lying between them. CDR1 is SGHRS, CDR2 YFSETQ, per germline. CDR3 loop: CASSSLAGRGELFF. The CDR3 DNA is TGCGCCAGCAGCTCGCTGGCAGGTCGTGGGGAGCTGTTTTTT.